The 24 T cell receptor delta chains in this list originate from one sample, sequenced in a study of gamma-delta T cells after stem cell transplantation. TCRdb ran CATT on the RT-PCR reads. In the table there are 740 or so delta-chain clones, under 2.5% of which are singletons. Sequenced material: gamma-delta T cells. The source is a human donor. It is not recorded whose cells these are; they may come from a transplant donor.

In the case of this clone: This is likely an artifact of a read error, given a far larger clone one base away. Within the sample, other DNA sequences also encode this same CDR3. The chain couples TRAV29/DV5 to TRDJ1; perhaps D is TRDD2 or TRDD3 (7 bases each). Per germline, CDR1 NSMFDY and CDR2 ISSIKDK. The V gene lost 2 bases and the J gene lost 0 bases, with 23 bases spanning the gap. The CDR3 length is 18 residues. CDR3 coding DNA: TGTGCAGCAAGACCATTCCTACTTGACCTGGGGGACACCGATAAACTCATCTTT. This codes for CAARPFLLDLGDTDKLIF.

This clone was recorded a few times. TCRdb pairs this DNA with a much larger clone's protein that differs at residue 5, likely a read error; the protein shown was translated from the DNA. This sequence joins TRDV1 and TRDJ1; D is possibly TRDD2 (5 bases). Looked up from germline, CDR1 is TSWWSYY and CDR2 is QGS. Trimming took 4 bases from V and 1 from J, leaving 28 bases between them. The CDR3 sequence is 20 residues long. The CDR3 region has the DNA TGTGCTCTTGGGGGAGGATCCCTACGCGCTTTGGGAGTCGCCACCGATAAACTCATCTTT. As protein: CALGGGSLRALGVATDKLIF.

This clone was detected only a few times. A far larger clone is off by one base, so a read error is likely. The chain is built from TRDV1 and TRDJ1; D unclear. Germline V gives CDR1 TSWWSYY, CDR2 QGS. Trimming pared 2 bases from V and 0 bases from J, leaving 16 bases between. This CDR3 comprises 17 residues. The CDR3 spells CALGESEGPPYTDKLIF. CDR3 in DNA: TGTGCTCTTGGGGAAAGTGAGGGACCCCCTTACACCGATAAACTCATCTTT.

Only a few counts were recorded for this clone. A far larger clone is just one base off, so this is likely a read error. This specimen includes other DNA sequences encoding the same CDR3. This chain connects TRDV1 to TRDJ1; TRDD3 matches 8 bases. Germline values: CDR1 TSWWSYY, CDR2 QGS. Unmatched junction bases numbered 15, after V lost 3 bases and J lost 6 bases. This CDR3 is 17 amino acids long. The CDR3 sequence is CALGELGSVLGGNKLIF. Here the CDR3 DNA reads TGTGCTCTTGGGGAGCTCGGGTCGGTACTGGGGGGAAATAAACTCATCTTT.

This clone has a handful of counts. This likely traces to a read error, being one base from a far larger clone. This chain connects TRDV1 to TRDJ1; the D call may be TRDD2 or TRDD3 (5 bases each). V lost 2 bases, J lost 4 bases, and 14 bases lay in between. Germline assignment: CDR1 TSWWSYY and CDR2 QGS. This CDR3 has 15 residues. The CDR3 is CALGESSWDSDKLIF. The CDR3, as DNA: TGTGCTCTTGGGGAAAGTTCCTGGGACAGCGATAAACTCATCTTT.

This clone was picked up a small number of times. The TCRdb record carries a much larger clone's protein, which differs from this DNA's translation at residue 5; a read error is the likely cause, and the protein listed here is the DNA translation. This chain uses TRDV1 with TRDJ2, with 12 bases lining up with TRDD3. The CDR3 length is 20 residues. Trimming at V came to 8 bases and at J to 3 bases, leaving 19 bases not matched to a gene. In germline, CDR1 is TSWWSYY, CDR2 QGS. The CDR3 DNA sequence: TGTGCTCTTTTTTTTTGGCCTCCTACTGGGGGATACACACTGACAGCACAACTCTTCTTT. Translating it yields CALFFWPPTGGYTLTAQLFF.

The chain couples TRDV1 to TRDJ1, with 11 bases matching TRDD3. The germline gives CDR1 TSWWSYY, CDR2 QGS. Trimming took 4 bases from V and 3 from J; bases not matched to a gene: 22. The CDR3 consists of 21 residues. The CDR3 bases are TGTGCTCTTGGGGTCCCCCACCCTAAGTCCCTACTGGGGGATATCGCCGATAAACTCATCTTT. This codes for CALGVPHPKSLLGDIADKLIF.

Remarks on this clone: A far larger clone lies a single base away; this is likely a read error. At the DNA level, this CDR3 is encoded by other sequences in the same sample as well. This rearrangement joins TRDV1 to TRDJ1, with 8 bases aligning to TRDD3. The germline CDR1 and CDR2 sequences are TSWWSYY and QGS. The CDR3 loop spans 22 amino acids. The CDR3 reads CALGENGPPLWWGMRNTDKLIF. The CDR3 DNA reads TGTGCTCTTGGGGAGAACGGCCCCCCTCTTTGGTGGGGGATGAGGAACACCGATAAACTTATCTTT.

As concerns this clone: The protein that TCRdb holds for this DNA derives from a much larger clone and differs from the translated DNA at residue 7, which likely indicates a read error; the protein shown here is translated from the DNA. The V gene is TRDV1, the J gene TRDJ1; no firm D call. CDR1 TSWWSYY and CDR2 QGS come from the germline V gene. This CDR3 has 17 residues. V was cut by 2 bases and J by 0 bases, with 16 bases left in between. The chain's CDR3 is CALGESKGLPYTDKLIF. The CDR3 nucleotides are TGTGCTCTTGGGGAAAGTAAGGGACTCCCTTACACCGATAAACTCATCTTT.

With regard to this clone: This likely reflects a read error, since a far larger clone is one base away. The J gene is TRDJ1, the V gene TRDV1; the match to TRDD3 covers 9 bases. Germline assignment: CDR1 TSWWSYY and CDR2 QGS. The CDR3 covers 19 residues. Unmatched junction bases numbered 15, after V lost 4 bases and J lost 0 bases. The CDR3 sequence: CALGASALTGGLYTDKLIF. The CDR3 DNA sequence: TGTGCTCTTGGGGCCTCTGCGCTTACTGGGGGACTGTACACCGATAAACTCATCTTT.

Only a few counts were recorded for this clone. This DNA's translation differs at residue 11 from TCRdb's protein, which comes from a much larger clone; a read error is likely, and the protein shown is translated from the DNA. The chain joins TRAV29/DV5 to TRDJ1; D unclear. Per the germline V gene, CDR1 is NSMFDY and CDR2 is ISSIKDK. The CDR3 has 18 residues. V was shortened by 0 bases and J by 0 bases, with 21 bases between the two germline ends. The CDR3 loop reads CAASGRWPGKGYTDKLIF. DNA for the CDR3: TGTGCAGCAAGCGGACGTTGGCCCGGAAAGGGGTACACCGATAAACTCATCTTT.

On this clone: Translating this DNA gives a protein that differs at residue 12 from the TCRdb one, which belongs to a much larger clone; a read error is likely, and the protein shown is this translation. The chain has TRDV1 and TRDJ1; a possible D gene is TRDD3 (6 bases). The CDR3 is 21 amino acids. V was clipped by 2 bases and J by 0 bases, with 28 bases between them. Germline V lookup: CDR1 TSWWSYY, CDR2 QGS. The CDR3 spells CALGEGLPRRLRDRYTDKLIF. CDR3 bases: TGTGCTCTTGGGGAAGGACTACCCAGACGACTGAGGGATAGGTACACCGATAAACTCATCTTT.

This clone was seen more than once but under ten times. A far larger clone lies a single base away; this is likely a read error. The chain couples TRDV2 to TRDJ1; 11 nucleotides match TRDD3. Germline V lookup: CDR1 GEAIGNYY, CDR2 EKD. This CDR3 is 21 amino acids long. Here the CDR3 reads CARDTVIGGYAKSPYTDKLIF. CDR3 nucleotide sequence: TGTGCCCGTGACACCGTAATTGGGGGATACGCGAAAAGCCCGTACACCGATAAACTCATCTTT.

The table lists this clone with a few counts. This probably arose from a read error, given a far larger clone one base away. This chain uses TRDV2 with TRDJ3, with 8 nucleotides matching TRDD3. V lost 0 bases, J lost 0 bases, and 3 bases stayed unmatched. CDR3 length: 18 amino acids. Germline V gene data show CDR1 as GEAIGNYY and CDR2 as EKD. CDR3 nucleotide sequence: TGTGCCTGTGACACCGGGGGGATAAGCTCCTGGGACACCCGACAGATGTTTTTC. It specifies CACDTGGISSWDTRQMFF.

There are a few counts of this clone. A read error likely explains this, since a far larger clone differs by one base. The same CDR3 can be traced to other DNA sequences in this sample. The genes are TRDV1 and TRDJ1, with D maybe TRDD3 (6 bases). Deletions cut 1 base from V and 8 bases from J, with 32 bases between. Per the germline V gene, CDR1 is TSWWSYY and CDR2 is QGS. The CDR3 has 20 residues. The CDR3 DNA reads as TGTGCTCTTGGGGAACCCGGCTCCGCTACTGGGCGATATATAGAGGACAAACTCATCTTT. It translates to CALGEPGSATGRYIEDKLIF.

With respect to this clone: Since a far larger clone is one base different, this is likely a read error. This chain uses TRDV1 with TRDJ2, with 10 nucleotides matching TRDD3. CDR1 is TSWWSYY and CDR2 is QGS in the germline V gene. The CDR3 spans 24 residues. Written as DNA, the CDR3 is TGTGCTCCTGGGGAAGAGCCTCCTACCGTACTGGGGGATTTTCCGTACACTTTGACAGCACAACTCTTCTTT. Its translation: CAPGEEPPTVLGDFPYTLTAQLFF.

This clone has a handful of counts. Only one base separates this from a far larger clonotype, so it likely reflects a read error. The gene calls are TRDV1 and TRDJ1, with D hard to call. V was trimmed by 0 bases and J by 0 bases, leaving 29 bases between them. Germline CDR1 TSWWSYY, CDR2 QGS. The CDR3 consists of 22 residues. DNA for the CDR3: TGTGCTCTTGGGGAACTTAGACCCCAGTCGGTACTGAGGGACCTGTACACCGATAAACTCATCTTT. Protein sequence: CALGELRPQSVLRDLYTDKLIF.

As concerns this clone: Given a far larger clone just one base away, this is likely a sequencing read error. The chain joins TRDV1 to TRDJ1; D is perhaps TRDD2 (9 bases). The CDR3 length is 22 residues. CDR1 is TSWWSYY, CDR2 QGS, per germline. V dropped 0 bases and J dropped 1 base, with 30 bases sitting between them. The CDR3 DNA is TGTGCTCTTGGGGAACTCCGGCCTTCCTACGGCTCTGGGGGACCCCGCACCGATAAACTCATCTTT. This encodes CALGELRPSYGSGGPRTDKLIF.

Judged by abundance, this clone is medium-sized. Only one base separates this from a far larger clonotype, so it likely reflects a read error. The CDR3 DNA reads as TGTGCCTGTGGCACCCCTGGGGGATACCCTAACACCGATAAACTCATCTTT. Protein sequence: CACGTPGGYPNTDKLIF. This chain joins TRDV2 and TRDJ1, with 11 bases that match TRDD3. The CDR3 is 17 amino acids. CDR1 GEAIGNYY and CDR2 EKD come from the germline V gene.

For this clone: TCRdb records a much larger clone's protein for this DNA, with a difference at residue 5 that likely arises from a read error; the protein given is the translation of the DNA. The rearrangement joins TRDV2 to TRDJ1, with 11 bases aligning to TRDD3. Looked up from germline, CDR1 is GEAIGNYY and CDR2 is EKD. The CDR3 runs to 20 residues. Trimming took 2 bases from V and 0 from J; bases not matched to a gene: 16. The CDR3 sequence is CACDIVGGGYVNLDTDKLIF. CDR3 sequence (DNA): TGTGCCTGTGACATCGTTGGTGGGGGATACGTCAATTTGGACACCGATAAACTCATCTTT.

With regard to this clone: Translating this DNA gives a protein that differs at residue 12 from the TCRdb one, which belongs to a much larger clone; a read error is likely, and the protein shown is this translation. Here the CDR3 DNA reads TGTGCTCTTGGGGAACCGCGAGGGGATAAAAAGTGCACCGATAAACTCATCTTT. This codes for CALGEPRGDKKCTDKLIF. The chain uses TRDV1 and TRDJ1; 7 nucleotides agree with TRDD3. V was pared by 1 base and J by 1 base, with 12 bases of the junction left unmatched. Per germline, CDR1 TSWWSYY and CDR2 QGS. The CDR3 has 18 amino acids.

Comments on this clone: The TCRdb record carries a much larger clone's protein, which differs from this DNA's translation at residue 3; a read error is the likely cause, and the protein listed here is the DNA translation. V gene TRDV1 combines with J gene TRDJ4, with D possibly TRDD3 on 6 matching bases. The CDR3 is made up of 20 amino acids. CDR1 and CDR2 from the germline V gene are TSWWSYY and QGS. CDR3 region: CAIGERPPDSPVGGFRPLIF. In DNA form, the CDR3 reads TGTGCTATTGGGGAACGGCCCCCGGATTCCCCCGTTGGGGGGTTCAGACCCCTGATCTTT.

Comments on this clone: TCRdb records a much larger clone's protein for this DNA, with a difference at residue 11 that likely arises from a read error; the protein given is the translation of the DNA. The chain has TRDV2 and TRDJ1; 8 positions agree with TRDD3. CDR1 and CDR2 (germline): GEAIGNYY, EKD. The junction had 16 bases not matched to a gene; V was cut back by 5 bases and J by 0 bases. This CDR3 comprises 18 residues. The CDR3 sequence: CACAPVLGGPRYTDKLIF. DNA of the CDR3: TGTGCCTGTGCTCCTGTACTGGGGGGTCCCAGGTACACCGATAAACTCATCTTT.

This clone was detected only a few times. One base separates it from a far larger clone, so it is likely a read error. This same CDR3 is encoded by further DNA sequences in the sample. The rearrangement uses TRDV1 and TRDJ1, with 9 bases identical to TRDD2. This CDR3 spans 19 amino acids. Germline CDR1 TSWWSYY, CDR2 QGS. The CDR3 DNA reads as TGTGCTCTTGGAGAACCTGCCTTCCTACAAGGGGGGGACACCGATAAACTCATCTTT. Its protein is CALGEPAFLQGGDTDKLIF.